A selection of T cell receptor beta chains follows, all from one sample in a study of CD8 T cells in ankylosing spondylitis. One entry per CDR3 protein results from TCRdb running MiXCR on the 5' RACE reads. This sample has about 220,000 distinct CDR3 sequences, with 7% to 8% found just once. Sequencing was carried out using blood, either unsorted or a sorted T cell fraction (not recorded which). The receptor source for this set is a male donor with ankylosing spondylitis. The CDR3 runs from the conserved cysteine through the conserved F or W. D genes are given only for firm matches. Clone size, where shown, is once, few, many, or a class for clones that have expanded.

clone_size	d_call	v_call	j_call	cdr3_nt	cdr3_aa
many	TRBD2	TRBV27	TRBJ2-7	TGTGCCAGCACCGTCTGGTCGGGAGGTCCAACCTACGAGCAGTACTTC	CASTVWSGGPTYEQYF
few	.	TRBV4-3	TRBJ1-2	TGCGCCAGCAGCCAAGATTTGAGGCTAGAGGGGACCCTGCACTATGGCTACACCTTC	CASSQDLRLEGTLHYGYTF
many	.	TRBV7-9	TRBJ1-1	TGTGCCAGCAGCCCACCACGGGGAAACACTGAAGCTTTCTTT	CASSPPRGNTEAFF
many	.	TRBV12-3/TRBV12-4	TRBJ2-3	TGTGCCAGCAGTTTACACGGTATGGATACGCAGTATTTT	CASSLHGMDTQYF
many	.	TRBV27	TRBJ1-5	TGTGCCAGCAGTCTAGGACAGTTTAGCAATCAGCCCCAGCATTTT	CASSLGQFSNQPQHF
many	TRBD1	TRBV5-1	TRBJ2-1	TGCGCCAGCAGCTTGCCGGCGACAGGGGATTACTACAATGAGCAGTTCTTC	CASSLPATGDYYNEQFF
few	.	TRBV29-1	TRBJ2-7	TGCAGCGTTGTCCTCAGGGGGGCGAGGGAGCAGTACTTC	CSVVLRGAREQYF
few	.	TRBV27	TRBJ2-7	TGTGCCAGCAGTTTATCTTTGGGGTCAGCGACAGAGCAGTACTTC	CASSLSLGSATEQYF
many	.	TRBV7-8	TRBJ1-5	TGTGCCAGCAGCTCCAGCCGGGGAGGGGATCAGCCCCAGCATTTT	CASSSSRGGDQPQHF
many	.	TRBV11-2	TRBJ2-1	TGTGCCAGCAGCTTAACACACCTCTACAATGAGCAGTTCTTC	CASSLTHLYNEQFF
many	.	TRBV4-2	TRBJ1-2	TGTGCCAGCAGCCTATGGGAGGCTAACTATGGCTACACCTTC	CASSLWEANYGYTF
few	.	TRBV13	TRBJ2-5	TGTGCCAGCAGCTTGGACAGCCAAGAGACCCAGTACTTC	CASSLDSQETQYF
many	TRBD1	TRBV10-3	TRBJ2-7	TGTGCCATCAGCCTGGACAGGGGACAGCGGAGCGAGCAGTACTTC	CAISLDRGQRSEQYF
many	TRBD1	TRBV28	TRBJ2-7	TGTGCCAGCAAGCAGACAGGGAGCTCCTACGAGCAGTACTTC	CASKQTGSSYEQYF
.	.	TRBV6-5	TRBJ2-1	TGTGCCAGCAGTTACGTACTGAATATAAATCGGCCAAATGAGCAGTTCTTC	CASSYVLNINRPNEQFF
many	.	TRBV29-1	TRBJ2-2	TGCAGCGTTTGGGGGAGAACCGGGGAGCTGTTTTTT	CSVWGRTGELFF
.	.	TRBV20-1	TRBJ2-1	TGCAGTCCCCAACGGACCGGTCTTTACAATGAGCAGTTCTTC	CSPQRTGLYNEQFF
.	.	TRBV15	TRBJ2-7	TGTGCCACAAGCTCGGGACAAGGGTCCTACGAGCAGTACTTC	CATSSGQGSYEQYF
.	.	TRBV4-3	TRBJ1-4	TGCGCCAGCAGCCAAGATCGGGACTCCGCCGAAAAACTGTTTTTT	CASSQDRDSAEKLFF
few	.	TRBV4-3	TRBJ1-2	TGCGCCAGCAGCCAAGTTTACGGTTTCCAGAAAGCTTCAGATGGCTACACCTTC	CASSQVYGFQKASDGYTF
.	.	TRBV3-1	TRBJ2-1	TGTGCCAGCAGCCAAGTGGGAGGAATCAATGAGCAGTTCTTC	CASSQVGGINEQFF
many	.	TRBV27	TRBJ2-1	TGTGCCAGCAGTTGGAGTAGCGGTAGCGATGAGCAGTTCTTC	CASSWSSGSDEQFF
.	.	TRBV30	TRBJ1-1	TGTGCCTGGAGTTCCACTGAAGCTTTCTTT	CAWSSTEAFF
few	.	TRBV4-3	TRBJ2-7	TGCGCCAGCAGCCAAGTTCGGCGGCAGTACTTC	CASSQVRRQYF
.	.	TRBV6-5	TRBJ2-1	TGTGCCAGCAGTTATGATCCCGCTTGGGAGCAGTTCTTC	CASSYDPAWEQFF
many	TRBD2	TRBV20-1	TRBJ2-2	TGCAGTGCTAGAGGCAGCGGGAGACATACCGGGGAGCTGTTTTTT	CSARGSGRHTGELFF
many	.	TRBV5-6	TRBJ2-5	TGTGCCAGCAGCGGGGAAAAGACCCAGTACTTC	CASSGEKTQYF
.	.	TRBV2	TRBJ2-1	TGTGCCAGCAGTACCGGATTATCGTACAATGAGCAGTTCTTC	CASSTGLSYNEQFF
.	.	TRBV27	TRBJ2-1	TGTGCCAGCAGTTTAATTTCTCCGTACTACAATGAGCAGTTCTTC	CASSLISPYYNEQFF
many	.	TRBV6-6	TRBJ2-7	TGTGCCAGCAGAGACAGACTCATTTACGAGCAGTACTTC	CASRDRLIYEQYF
many	.	TRBV29-1	TRBJ2-7	TGCAGCGTTGAAGTGGAGTGGGGGCGCGAGCAGTACTTC	CSVEVEWGREQYF
many	TRBD1	TRBV7-9	TRBJ1-2	TGTGCCAGCAGCACCACGACAGGGTTCTATGGCTACACCTTC	CASSTTTGFYGYTF
many	.	TRBV9	TRBJ1-3	TGTGCCAGCAGCCCCCTCAGGATTTCCTCTGGAAACACCATATATTTT	CASSPLRISSGNTIYF